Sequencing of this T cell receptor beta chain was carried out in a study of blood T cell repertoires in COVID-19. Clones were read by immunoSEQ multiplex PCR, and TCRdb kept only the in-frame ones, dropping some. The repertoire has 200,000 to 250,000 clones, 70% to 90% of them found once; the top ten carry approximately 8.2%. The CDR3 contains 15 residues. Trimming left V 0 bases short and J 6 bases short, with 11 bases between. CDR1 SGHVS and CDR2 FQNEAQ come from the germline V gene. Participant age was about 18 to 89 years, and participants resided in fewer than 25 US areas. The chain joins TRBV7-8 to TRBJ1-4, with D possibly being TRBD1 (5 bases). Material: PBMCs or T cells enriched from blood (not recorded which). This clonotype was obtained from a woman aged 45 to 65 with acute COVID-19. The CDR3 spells CASSLAAGRDEKLFF. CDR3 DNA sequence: TGTGCCAGCAGCTTAGCGGCAGGGAGGGATGAAAAACTGTTTTTT. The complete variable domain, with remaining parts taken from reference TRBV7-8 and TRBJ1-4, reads GAGVSQSPRYKVAKRGQDVALRCDPISGHVSLFWYQQALGQGPEFLTYFQNEAQLDKSGLPSDRFFAERPEGSVSTLKIQRTQQEDSAVYLCASSLAAGRDEKLFFGSGTQLSVL.